This is a list of T cell receptor beta chains from one sample in a study of CD8 T cells in ankylosing spondylitis. TCRdb recomputed calls from the 5' RACE reads with MiXCR, one row per CDR3 protein. Here the sample spans fewer than 250,000 distinct CDR3 sequences, more than 25% being singletons. The sequenced material came from blood, either unsorted or a sorted T cell fraction (not recorded which). Receptors were obtained from a male donor with ankylosing spondylitis or in good health (not recorded which). Each CDR3 is given with its conserved first and last residue. Each record gives: D gene, V gene, clone size, J gene, CDR3 DNA, CDR3 protein. A D gene is named only where the DNA matches it firmly. A row's size may be missing; if present it is once, few, many or a size class.

NA	TRBV6-5	NA	TRBJ2-7	TGTGCCAGCAGTTACTCTTCGCAGGGGTCCTACGAGCAGTACTTC	CASSYSSQGSYEQYF
TRBD2	TRBV27	NA	TRBJ2-5	TGTGCCAGCAGTTTAAGCCAGGGACTAGCGGCAGAAGAGACCCAGTACTTC	CASSLSQGLAAEETQYF
NA	TRBV3-1	NA	TRBJ1-5	TGTGCCAGCAGCCAAGATTACGGTGGCCAGCCCCAGCATTTT	CASSQDYGGQPQHF
TRBD2	TRBV6-1	NA	TRBJ2-1	TGTGCCAGCAGTGCCCCGGGACTAGCGGGCGGAAATGAGCAGTTCTTC	CASSAPGLAGGNEQFF
NA	TRBV6-2/TRBV6-3	NA	TRBJ2-5	TGTGCCAGCAGTTATGATTCGGAGACCCAGTACTTC	CASSYDSETQYF
NA	TRBV3-1	few	TRBJ2-7	TGTGCCAGCAGCCGTAGAAGGGGTAGCTACGAGCAGTACTTC	CASSRRRGSYEQYF
NA	TRBV20-1	many	TRBJ2-3	TGCAGTGCTTCCGGACTACACACAGATACGCAGTATTTT	CSASGLHTDTQYF
NA	TRBV18	NA	TRBJ1-1	TGTGCCAGCTCACCACCCAACAGGGTGGACACTGAAGCTTTCTTT	CASSPPNRVDTEAFF
NA	TRBV12-3/TRBV12-4	NA	TRBJ2-1	TGTGCCAGCAGTTTAATGGGGGGGCCGGGTAATGAGCAGTTCTTC	CASSLMGGPGNEQFF
NA	TRBV29-1	NA	TRBJ2-1	TGCAGCGTGTGGACGGGAACCTACAATGAGCAGTTCTTC	CSVWTGTYNEQFF
TRBD1	TRBV20-1	once	TRBJ2-1	TGCAGTGCTGGGAAACGACAGGGGATTATAATGAGTGAGCAGTTCTTC	CSAGKRQGIIMSEQFF
NA	TRBV6-5	NA	TRBJ2-5	TGTGCCAGCAGTTTCAGGGTGGGAGAGACCCAGTACTTC	CASSFRVGETQYF
NA	TRBV19	NA	TRBJ2-4	TGTGCCAGTAGGTTCAGGGATCGGGCCAAAAACAGTCAGTACTTC	CASRFRDRAKNSQYF
NA	TRBV25-1	few	TRBJ2-2	TGTGCCAGCAGTGAATGGGCCGTTAACACCGGGGAGCTGTTTTTT	CASSEWAVNTGELFF
TRBD1	TRBV5-6	NA	TRBJ2-5	TGTGCCAGCAAAGACAGGGTAGCCCTCCAAGAGACCCAGTACTTC	CASKDRVALQETQYF
NA	TRBV9	few	TRBJ2-1	TGTGCCAGCAGCGTAGTGGGTGGTCCCAACAATGAGCAGTTCTTC	CASSVVGGPNNEQFF
NA	TRBV6-5	few	TRBJ2-1	TGTGCCAGCAGTTACGTGAGGGGGGCCGGATACAATGAGCAGTTCTTC	CASSYVRGAGYNEQFF
NA	TRBV7-8	NA	TRBJ2-5	TGTGCCAGCAGTCCGAGGTGGGGGCGAGGGGAGACCCAGTACTTC	CASSPRWGRGETQYF
TRBD1	TRBV12-3/TRBV12-4	NA	TRBJ1-6	TGTGCCAGCAGTCGGGACAGGGGTTCACCCCTCCACTTT	CASSRDRGSPLHF
NA	TRBV5-5	NA	TRBJ1-1	TGTGCCAGCAGCTCCAGGGGCGAGAACACTGAAGCTTTCTTT	CASSSRGENTEAFF
TRBD1	TRBV12-3/TRBV12-4	NA	TRBJ2-5	TGTGCCAGCAGCGCCACAGGGGGGCAGACCCAGTACTTC	CASSATGGQTQYF
TRBD1	TRBV20-1	few	TRBJ2-5	TGCAGTGCTAGGGGGACAGGGAGTAAGGAGACCCAGTACTTC	CSARGTGSKETQYF
NA	TRBV7-9	NA	TRBJ2-4	TGTGCCAGCAGCTCGTCGGGGCTAGCCAAAAACATTCAGTACTTC	CASSSSGLAKNIQYF
NA	TRBV6-2/TRBV6-3	NA	TRBJ2-5	TGTGCCAGCAGTCGGCGATACCCAACCCGGGAAGAGACCCAGTACTTC	CASSRRYPTREETQYF
NA	TRBV20-1	NA	TRBJ1-3	TGCAGTGCTTTCGGACAGTTCTCTGGAAACACCATATATTTT	CSAFGQFSGNTIYF
NA	TRBV6-1	NA	TRBJ1-2	TGTGCCAGCAGTCCGGACAGAGACTATGGCTACACCTTC	CASSPDRDYGYTF
TRBD1	TRBV11-2	few	TRBJ2-7	TGTGCCAGCAGTAAACGACAGGGAAGGTACGAGCAGTACTTC	CASSKRQGRYEQYF
NA	TRBV30	NA	TRBJ1-3	TGTGCCTGGAGTAGGAGAGGGCAGAATCTACGCTCTGGAAACACCATATATTTT	CAWSRRGQNLRSGNTIYF
TRBD1	TRBV12-3/TRBV12-4	NA	TRBJ2-7	TGTGCCAGCAGCCAGGACAGGTACGAGCAGTACTTC	CASSQDRYEQYF
TRBD1	TRBV5-1	NA	TRBJ2-3	TGCGCCAGCAGCGCGGGACAGGGGACAGATACGCAGTATTTT	CASSAGQGTDTQYF
NA	TRBV5-6	NA	TRBJ2-7	TGTGCCAGCAGCTTGGGGCCGCGCCAGCGGCGGCACTACGAGCAGTACTTC	CASSLGPRQRRHYEQYF
NA	TRBV11-2	NA	TRBJ1-1	TGTGCCAGCAGCTTAGGTCCCACGACAACTGAAGCTTTCTTT	CASSLGPTTTEAFF
NA	TRBV12-3/TRBV12-4	NA	TRBJ1-3	TGTGCCAGCAGTTTACAGGTCGGAAACACCATATATTTT	CASSLQVGNTIYF
NA	TRBV4-2	NA	TRBJ2-3	TGTGCCAGCAGCCAAGAAGCGGCGGGGGCTAGCACAGATACGCAGTATTTT	CASSQEAAGASTDTQYF
NA	TRBV20-1	NA	TRBJ1-4	TGCAGTGCCCGGCCGAGGGGCGGTTATAATGAAAAACTGTTTTTT	CSARPRGGYNEKLFF
TRBD2	TRBV10-3	few	TRBJ2-2	TGTGCCATCAGTGCGACTAGCGAAAGCGGGGAGCTGTTTTTT	CAISATSESGELFF
NA	TRBV29-1	NA	TRBJ2-3	TGCAGCGTTGAAGAGGTGGGGGGAACAGATACGCAGTATTTT	CSVEEVGGTDTQYF
TRBD2	TRBV20-1	NA	TRBJ2-3	TGCAGTGCTAGAGATCCCAGCGGGGGGACAGATACGCAGTATTTT	CSARDPSGGTDTQYF
TRBD1	TRBV20-1	NA	TRBJ1-5	TGCAGTGTGAGACTCCCGGGACAGGGTAGCAATCAGCCCCAGCATTTT	CSVRLPGQGSNQPQHF
TRBD2	TRBV5-4	NA	TRBJ2-3	TGTGCCAGCAGCTTTTTCATGACTAGCGGGGCGCCCACTAGCACAGATACGCAGTATTTT	CASSFFMTSGAPTSTDTQYF
NA	TRBV3-1	few	TRBJ1-1	TGTGCCAGCAGCCCTCGGACGGGGAAAAGGGCTTTCTTT	CASSPRTGKRAFF
TRBD1	TRBV10-3	NA	TRBJ2-7	TGTGCCATCAGTGAGGGGACAGGGCGCTACGAGCAGTACTTC	CAISEGTGRYEQYF
NA	TRBV29-1	NA	TRBJ1-1	TGCAGCGTTGAAAGGCAAAGCATGAACACTGAAGCTTTCTTT	CSVERQSMNTEAFF
NA	TRBV5-1	NA	TRBJ1-1	TGCGCCAGCAGCTTGGCCCCAGGGCCCTACACTGAAGCTTTCTTT	CASSLAPGPYTEAFF
NA	TRBV5-1	NA	TRBJ1-3	TGCGCCAGCAGCCTACAGAGCTCTGGAAACACCATATATTTT	CASSLQSSGNTIYF
NA	TRBV12-3/TRBV12-4	NA	TRBJ2-3	TGTGCCAGCAGTTTGGGCGGGACCACAGATACGCAGTATTTT	CASSLGGTTDTQYF
NA	TRBV18	few	TRBJ1-1	TGTGCCAGCCAAGGGGACCAAAGGGTGAACACTGAAGCTTTCTTT	CASQGDQRVNTEAFF
TRBD1	TRBV29-1	NA	TRBJ2-7	TGCAGCGCCGGACAGGGATCCCCCTACGAGCAGTACTTC	CSAGQGSPYEQYF
TRBD1	TRBV12-3/TRBV12-4	NA	TRBJ2-7	TGTGCCAGCAGTCAGGCAGGACAGGGGTCCCACGAGCAGTACTTC	CASSQAGQGSHEQYF
TRBD1	TRBV5-1	many	TRBJ2-3	TGCGCCAGCAGCCCCCGGGACAGGGGTGTTAGGGTCACAGATACGCAGTATTTT	CASSPRDRGVRVTDTQYF
NA	TRBV6-1	NA	TRBJ2-7	TGTGCCAGCAGTCGGGGCCCCTCCTACGAGCAGTACTTC	CASSRGPSYEQYF
TRBD2	TRBV20-1	NA	TRBJ2-1	TGCAGTGCTAGAGAACGGGGGGGATACAATGAGCAGTTCTTC	CSARERGGYNEQFF
NA	TRBV6-1	NA	TRBJ1-4	TGTGCCAGCAGTGAAGAAGGGCTGATCAGGACTAATGAAAAACTGTTTTTT	CASSEEGLIRTNEKLFF
NA	TRBV12-3/TRBV12-4	NA	TRBJ2-1	TGTGCCAGCCAGCCGGGGGACAATGAGCAGTTCTTC	CASQPGDNEQFF